This entry lists 10 T cell receptor beta chains sequenced from one sample in a study of CD8 T cells in ankylosing spondylitis. TCRdb processed the 5' RACE reads anew with MiXCR; each CDR3 protein has one entry. The top ten clones hold under 8% of a sample with 200,000 or so distinct CDR3 sequences, roughly 26% of them seen once. The sequencing input was blood, either unsorted or a sorted T cell fraction (not recorded which). These receptors came from a male donor with ankylosing spondylitis or in good health (not recorded which).

This clonotype has only a few counts. The chain is built from TRBV6-5 and TRBJ1-1; D is uncertain. The length of the CDR3 is 14 residues. V gave up 2 bases and J gave up 0 bases, with 7 bases separating them. Germline assignment: CDR1 MNHEY and CDR2 SVGAGI. As DNA, the CDR3 is TGTGCCAGCAGTTACCACGCGGTGAACACTGAAGCTTTCTTT. Protein sequence: CASSYHAVNTEAFF.

This clonotype was seen ten or more times. V usage is TRBV24-1 and J usage is TRBJ2-7; 9 nucleotides line up with TRBD1. The CDR3 is 15 amino acids. Germline assignment: CDR1 KGHDR and CDR2 SFDVKD. V lost 0 bases, J lost 3 bases, and 2 bases stayed unmatched. The CDR3 is CATSDLRDRVYEQYF. DNA of the CDR3: TGTGCCACCAGTGATTTGAGGGACAGGGTCTACGAGCAGTACTTC.

This clonotype was seen only a few times. The chain combines TRBV23-1 with TRBJ2-4; D possibly corresponds to TRBD1 (6 bases). TRBV23-1 is an ORF; its function is uncertain. Trimming pared 0 bases from V and 0 bases from J, leaving 18 bases between. The CDR3 sequence is 19 residues long. The CDR3 region has the DNA TGCGCCAGCAGTCAATCGGCCCCCCGGACAGCACTAGCCAAAAACATTCAGTACTTC. It translates to CASSQSAPRTALAKNIQYF.

The V and J genes are TRBV7-2 and TRBJ2-7; 8 bases match TRBD1. The CDR3 spans 15 residues. CDR1 SGHTA and CDR2 FQGNSA come from the germline V gene. J lost 5 bases, V lost 5 bases, and 11 bases had no gene match. The CDR3 DNA reads as TGTGCCAGCAGCCCTACAGGACAGGGTTTTAACGAGCAGTACTTC. Amino acids: CASSPTGQGFNEQYF.

The sample holds many counts of this clonotype. The chain joins TRBV5-1 to TRBJ1-3; no definite D call. Trimming stripped 4 bases from V and 0 bases from J, with 11 bases between. Germline V gene sequence: CDR1 SGHRS, CDR2 YFSETQ. The CDR3 covers 15 residues. CDR3 sequence (DNA): TGCGCCAGCAGCCCTGGAGGGAGCTCTGGAAACACCATATATTTT. This codes for CASSPGGSSGNTIYF.

This sequence joins TRBV20-1 and TRBJ2-5, with D possibly being TRBD1 (6 bases). V was trimmed by 4 bases and J by 2 bases, leaving 11 bases between them. The germline V gene has CDR1 DFQATT and CDR2 SNEGSKA (reference sequence). This CDR3 has 13 residues. CDR3 in DNA: TGCAGTGCTAAAACGGGACAACAAGAGACCCAGTACTTC. It codes for CSAKTGQQETQYF.

At least ten counts were recorded for this clonotype. V gene TRBV29-1 combines with J gene TRBJ1-2, with no clear D. The CDR3 has 14 residues. CDR1 and CDR2 (germline): SQVTM, ANQGSEA. Deletions cut 4 bases from V and 0 bases from J, with 12 bases between. The CDR3 bases are TGCAGCGTTGGCGACATTCCTACTAACTATGGCTACACCTTC. Its protein is CSVGDIPTNYGYTF.

This clonotype came up many times. The rearrangement uses TRBV12-3 or TRBV12-4 and TRBJ2-5, with TRBD2 identical over 9 bases. This CDR3 region has 15 residues. Unmatched junction bases numbered 6, after V lost 6 bases and J lost 1 base. Written as DNA, the CDR3 is TGTGCCAGCAGGACTAGCGGCCTTATCCAAGAGACCCAGTACTTC. Translating gives CASRTSGLIQETQYF.

This clonotype has at least ten counts. This chain joins TRBV7-2 and TRBJ2-2; 9 bases align to TRBD1. V was clipped by 0 bases and J by 4 bases; unmatched bases: 9. This CDR3 comprises 18 residues. Germline V gene lookup returns CDR1 SGHTA and CDR2 FQGNSA. CDR3 coding DNA: TGTGCCAGCAGCTTAGCCAGCCTGACAGGGGGGGGCACCGGGGAGCTGTTTTTT. Its translation is CASSLASLTGGGTGELFF.

This clonotype was recorded many times. The gene calls are TRBV5-1 and TRBJ2-1; TRBD2 agrees at 14 bases. Looked up from germline, CDR1 is SGHRS and CDR2 is YFSETQ. The CDR3 sequence is 18 residues long. The ends lost 4 bases at V and 4 bases at J; junction bases unmatched: 10. The CDR3 nucleotides read TGCGCCAGCAGCAAAAGACTAGCGGGAGGGCCCGGGTACAATGAGCAGTTCTTC. This gives the protein CASSKRLAGGPGYNEQFF.